This T cell receptor beta chain was found in a study of T cell repertoires in cytomegalovirus infection. Whole-study context: Public TCR beta signatures indicated both CMV infection and matching HLA type. Study results and caveats: CMV-specific TCR beta clonotypes restricted by HLA-C were the ones dominating the ex vivo response.

This clonotype has a handful of counts. Its antigen is not known. The CDR3 is 15 residues long. The V gene's germline CDR1 is SGHDN and CDR2 FVKESK. Trimming cost V 5 bases and J 6 bases; bases outside gene matches: 12. Via MiXCR, TCRdb re-called the reads, giving one row per CDR3 protein. The repertoire holds around 530,000 distinct CDR3 sequences, with around 27% as singletons. The rearrangement joins TRBV14 to TRBJ1-2, with 7 bases lining up with TRBD1. Sample: PBMCs. The clonotype comes from a human donor in good health (CMV status not recorded). Some clones in this sample may be carry-over from other donors' samples. CDR3 nucleotides: TGTGCCAGCAGCGACCGGGACAGCATGCGAGATGGCTACACCTTC. Residues: CASSDRDSMRDGYTF.